This T cell receptor (beta chain) was sequenced in a study of identical twins. Study-wide points: Sharing of beta out-of-frame sequences by twins showed a weaker excess. Model-predicted out-of-frame TCR alpha sharing fell below observed values in monozygotic twins.

As to this clonotype: Its antigen remains unidentified.

The CDR3 sequence is 12 residues long. Trimming removed 5 bases from V and 5 bases from J, with 9 bases in between. Germline assignment: CDR1 LNHNV and CDR2 YYDKDF (reference sequence). A universal primer site came from template switching; cDNA carried unique molecular identifiers. TCRdb reprocessed the 5' RACE reads with MiXCR, giving one entry per CDR3 protein. The table has 300,000 to 400,000 distinct CDR3 sequences, 12% seen once. These data were also filed under a second study, of yellow fever vaccine responses in identical twins.

V and J are TRBV15 and TRBJ1-1; D not resolved. The material sequenced was CD8+ T cells sorted from blood. The origin of this receptor is a woman aged 18-35 years in good health. CDR3 sequence (DNA): TGTGCCACCAGCCGTGGTGGGACTGAAGCTTTCTTT. It specifies CATSRGGTEAFF.